Each of the 30 T cell receptor beta chains below was sequenced from the same sample in a study of shared clonotypes between healthy human individuals. Data came from immunoSEQ multiplex PCR; TCRdb stores just in-frame clones and leaves some out. The sample has some 2,000,000 clones, about 95% seen once. CD8 cells classed as naive were CD45RO-negative and positively selected for CCR7, excluding terminally differentiated effector memory CD45RA+ cells. Sequences were obtained from naive CD8+ T cells sorted from blood. These receptor sequences come from a man aged 18 to 35 in good health.

The V call is TRBV29-1, the J call TRBJ1-5; D not certain. The CDR3 sequence is 13 residues long. The germline V gene has CDR1 SQVTM and CDR2 ANQGSEA. V was pared by 6 bases and J by 5 bases, with 14 bases between. DNA of the CDR3: TGCAGCGTCTCTCATGACATTTATCAGCCCCAGCATTTT. This encodes CSVSHDIYQPQHF. The complete variable domain, with remaining parts taken from reference TRBV29-1 and TRBJ1-5, reads SAVISQKPSRDICQRGTSLTIQCQVDSQVTMMFWYRQQPGQSLTLIATANQGSEATYESGFVIDKFPISRPNLTFSTLTVSNMSPEDSSIYLCSVSHDIYQPQHFGDGTRLSIL.

As for this clone: The sample contains more than one DNA sequence encoding this CDR3. V gene TRBV27 combines with J gene TRBJ2-1; unclear D gene. Looked up from germline, CDR1 is MNHEY and CDR2 is SMNVEV (reference sequence). This CDR3 is 13 amino acids long. V lost 2 bases and J 3 bases, leaving 5 bases between the germline ends. The CDR3 spells CASSLDHYNEQFF. The CDR3 DNA is TGTGCCAGCAGTTTAGATCACTACAATGAGCAGTTCTTC.

The DNA of the CDR3 is TGTGCCAGCGGGGCCAGGGGGCTAGGCTACAATGAGCAGTTCTTC. The encoded protein is CASGARGLGYNEQFF. The chain recombines TRBV27 with TRBJ2-1, with 8 bases identical to TRBD1. Germline CDR1 and CDR2: MNHEY and SMNVEV (reference sequence). This CDR3 has 15 residues. V lost 8 bases, J lost 3 bases, and 9 bases stayed unmatched.

The genes are TRBV2 and TRBJ2-7; TRBD1 agrees at 10 bases. Looked up from germline, CDR1 is SNHLY and CDR2 is FYNNEI. There are 14 residues in the CDR3. V gave up 6 bases and J gave up 7 bases; unmatched junction bases: 9. CDR3 DNA: TGTGCCAGCAGCGCCGGGACAGGGGTGGGGGAGCAGTACTTC. Residues: CASSAGTGVGEQYF.

J is TRBJ2-5 and V is TRBV9; the match to TRBD2 covers 8 bases. Germline V gene lookup returns CDR1 SGDLS and CDR2 YYNGEE. V was clipped by 0 bases and J by 5 bases; unmatched bases: 9. The CDR3 contains 16 residues. Here the CDR3 DNA reads TGTGCCAGCAGCGTAGCTATAACGGGGGGGCGTGAGACCCAGTACTTC. Protein sequence: CASSVAITGGRETQYF.

This chain connects TRBV5-1 to TRBJ2-1; 9 bases align to TRBD1. Germline loops: CDR1 SGHRS, CDR2 YFSETQ. This CDR3 contains 14 residues. The ends lost 2 bases at V and 9 bases at J; junction bases unmatched: 6. The DNA for the CDR3 is TGCGCCAGCAGCTTCGGGACAGGGTCGGCTGAGCAGTTCTTC. Residues: CASSFGTGSAEQFF.

The chain is built from TRBV5-5 and TRBJ2-1; TRBD2 might be the D (6 bases). V was pared by 4 bases and J by 4 bases, with 12 bases between. The CDR3 totals 14 residues. CDR1 is SGHKS and CDR2 is YYEKEE in the germline V gene (reference sequence). In nucleotides, the CDR3 is TGTGCCAGCAGCGTACCGGGAGTATACAATGAGCAGTTCTTC. Its protein is CASSVPGVYNEQFF.

The V call is TRBV10-3, the J call TRBJ1-6; 7 positions agree with TRBD1. The J segment lost 8 bases and the V segment lost 2 bases, leaving 9 bases of the junction unmatched. This CDR3 is 16 amino acids long. The germline CDR1 and CDR2 sequences are ENHRY and SYGVKD. CDR3 in amino acids: CAISEGRRDRDSPLHF. CDR3 DNA: TGTGCCATCAGTGAGGGGAGGCGGGACAGAGATTCACCCCTCCACTTT.

This chain joins TRBV19 and TRBJ1-1, with a weak D call TRBD1 (5 bases). Germline V gene lookup returns CDR1 LNHDA and CDR2 SQIVND (reference sequence). V was pared by 1 base and J by 0 bases, with 15 bases between. The CDR3 sequence is 17 residues long. CDR3 bases: TGTGCCAGTAGTATAGCGGCGGGTTTGGGGGTGAACACTGAAGCTTTCTTT. It codes for CASSIAAGLGVNTEAFF.

The rearrangement joins TRBV4-1 to TRBJ2-1; 12 nucleotides match TRBD2. Trimming took 0 bases from V and 6 from J; bases not matched to a gene: 9. The CDR3 has 18 amino acids. The germline CDR1 and CDR2 sequences are MGHRA and YSYEKL. For the CDR3, the DNA is TGCGCCAGCAGCCAAGAGACCCCACTAGCGGGGGGAGGCAATGAGCAGTTCTTC. Translated: CASSQETPLAGGGNEQFF.

This clone is a singleton in its sample. The chain combines TRBV4-2 with TRBJ2-1; 10 bases line up with TRBD2. Germline lookup yields CDR1 LGHNA and CDR2 YNFKEQ. The CDR3 length is 16 residues. V was pared by 0 bases and J by 6 bases, with 5 bases of the junction left unmatched. For the CDR3, the DNA is TGTGCCAGCAGCCAAGAAAGTAGCGGGGGGAGCAATGAGCAGTTCTTC. Amino acids: CASSQESSGGSNEQFF.

This rearrangement joins TRBV4-1 to TRBJ1-3, with D hard to call. Germline V gene sequence: CDR1 MGHRA, CDR2 YSYEKL. Trimming took off 0 bases at V and 2 bases at J, with 8 bases between the two ends. The CDR3 is made up of 15 amino acids. In DNA, the CDR3 is TGCGCCAGCAGCCAAGATCTGGGTCCTGGAAACACCATATATTTT. It specifies CASSQDLGPGNTIYF.

The gene calls are TRBV7-9 and TRBJ2-3; D might be TRBD2 (6 bases). Looked up from germline, CDR1 is SEHNR and CDR2 is FQNEAQ (reference sequence). With 4 bases removed from V and 2 bases from J, the gap between germline ends came to 19 bases. This CDR3 contains 17 residues. CDR3 sequence (DNA): TGTGCCAGCAGCTCCTTATACCTAGCGACAACCACAGATACGCAGTATTTT. It yields the protein CASSSLYLATTTDTQYF.

The chain recombines TRBV5-6 with TRBJ1-1; no reliable D call. The CDR3 runs 14 residues. Germline V gene sequence: CDR1 SGHDT, CDR2 YYEEEE. With 0 bases removed from V and 12 bases from J, the gap between germline ends came to 18 bases. CDR3 amino acids: CASSLGDTWIETFF. CDR3 in DNA: TGTGCCAGCAGCTTGGGAGACACTTGGATCGAGACTTTCTTT.

The rearrangement links TRBV6-5 to TRBJ2-3; 7 bases are a match to TRBD1. The V and J ends lost 6 bases and 2 bases, in that order; junction bases with no gene match: 8. The CDR3 totals 15 residues. Germline CDR1 and CDR2: MNHEY and SVGAGI. CDR3 residues: CASRLPGTVTDTQYF. The CDR3 nucleotides are TGTGCCAGCAGGCTGCCCGGGACAGTCACAGATACGCAGTATTTT.

This chain links TRBV28 with TRBJ1-6, with TRBD1 as a possible D gene (5 bases). Germline CDR1 is MDHEN and CDR2 is SYDVKM. This CDR3 comprises 14 residues. Deletions cut 9 bases from V and 3 bases from J, with 12 bases between. The CDR3 region is CASLRGVYNSPLHF. In nucleotides, the CDR3 is TGTGCCAGTCTACGAGGGGTCTATAATTCACCCCTCCACTTT.

With regard to this clone: A much larger clone lies one base from this, so it may be a read error. This sample includes further DNA sequences coding for the same CDR3. This chain connects TRBV13 to TRBJ2-7; D unclear. This CDR3 is 11 amino acids long. Germline V gene lookup returns CDR1 PRHDT and CDR2 FYEKMQ (reference sequence). The germline V and J ends were trimmed by 5 bases and 0 bases, with 2 bases remaining between them. Written as DNA, the CDR3 is TGTGCCAGCAGCGCCTCCTACGAGCAGTACTTC. This gives the protein CASSASYEQYF.

This clone was observed once. The chain couples TRBV30 to TRBJ2-3, with D uncertain. V lost 2 bases and J 2 bases, leaving 8 bases between the germline ends. The CDR3 spans 13 residues. Germline values: CDR1 GTSNPN, CDR2 SVGIG (reference sequence). The chain's CDR3 is CAWSTTYTDTQYF. For the CDR3, the DNA is TGTGCCTGGAGTACAACTTACACAGATACGCAGTATTTT.

The chain employs TRBV27 and TRBJ2-3; 8 nucleotides match TRBD2. Germline values: CDR1 MNHEY, CDR2 SMNVEV (reference sequence). This CDR3 spans 16 amino acids. Trimming at V came to 10 bases and at J to 0 bases, leaving 12 bases not matched to a gene. CDR3: CATRATSGSSTDTQYF. DNA of the CDR3: TGTGCCACCCGGGCTACTAGCGGTTCTAGCACAGATACGCAGTATTTT.

This chain links TRBV7-9 with TRBJ2-7; 10 nucleotides align to TRBD2. Germline V gives CDR1 SEHNR, CDR2 FQNEAQ (reference sequence). V shed 5 bases and J 2 bases; nucleotides not matched to a gene: 12. This CDR3 is 17 amino acids long. The CDR3 bases are TGTGCCAGCAGCGCGACTAGCGGGTCCCTACAAGCCTACGAGCAGTACTTC. Protein sequence: CASSATSGSLQAYEQYF.

The V and J genes are TRBV5-3 and TRBJ1-5; TRBD1 agrees at 8 bases. TRBV5-3 is sorted into the ORF group, with uncertain function. V shed 4 bases, J shed 0 bases, and the junction held 15 bases outside the gene matches. CDR3 size: 19 residues. The DNA of the CDR3 is TGTGCCAGAAGCCACCCCGGACAGGGATACCCATATAGCAATCAGCCCCAGCATTTT. It codes for CARSHPGQGYPYSNQPQHF.

This chain uses TRBV5-4 with TRBJ1-1, with TRBD1 identical over 7 bases. This CDR3 has 16 amino acids. V was clipped by 3 bases and J by 0 bases; unmatched bases: 8. Germline CDR1 reads SGHNT; CDR2 reads YYREEE (reference sequence). CDR3 DNA: TGTGCCAGCAGCTCTGGACAGGACGTATTGAACACTGAAGCTTTCTTT. Translation: CASSSGQDVLNTEAFF.

As concerns this clone: The sample contains more than one DNA sequence encoding this CDR3. This sequence joins TRBV5-4 and TRBJ2-7; D perhaps matches TRBD1 (5 bases). The V gene's germline CDR1 is SGHNT and CDR2 YYREEE (reference sequence). The CDR3 runs 13 residues. The V end lost 3 bases, the J end lost 1 base, and 8 bases lay between the germline ends. In nucleotides, the CDR3 is TGTGCCAGCAGCTCAGGGTCTTCCTACGAGCAGTACTTC. Its translation is CASSSGSSYEQYF.

This sequence joins TRBV6-5 and TRBJ1-2; no clear D. Trimming removed 2 bases from V and 2 bases from J, with 6 bases in between. This CDR3 has 13 residues. The germline gives CDR1 MNHEY, CDR2 SVGAGI. Here the CDR3 reads CASSYMGNYGYTF. In DNA form, the CDR3 reads TGTGCCAGCAGTTACATGGGAAACTATGGCTACACCTTC.

In regard to this clone: Other DNA sequences in this specimen translate into the identical CDR3. The chain combines TRBV11-2 with TRBJ2-1, with no clear D. Trimming left V 1 base short and J 0 bases short, with 7 bases between. The CDR3 is made up of 15 amino acids. From germline, CDR1 is SGHAT and CDR2 FQNNGV. The CDR3 sequence: CASSLVSSSYNEQFF. CDR3 bases: TGTGCCAGCAGCTTAGTGTCCAGCTCCTACAATGAGCAGTTCTTC.

The chain employs TRBV4-1 and TRBJ2-2; 10 bases fit TRBD2. V gave up 4 bases and J gave up 6 bases; unmatched junction bases: 8. Per the germline V gene, CDR1 is MGHRA and CDR2 is YSYEKL. CDR3 length equals 16 residues. CDR3 protein: CASSLGVAGGSGELFF. CDR3 sequence (DNA): TGCGCCAGCAGCCTCGGAGTAGCGGGAGGTTCCGGGGAGCTGTTTTTT.

This clone appeared a single time. The V and J genes are TRBV19 and TRBJ1-1, with 8 bases matching TRBD1. V trimming: 4 bases; J trimming: 7 bases; junction bases outside the gene matches: 8. The CDR3 contains 14 residues. Germline assignment: CDR1 LNHDA and CDR2 SQIVND (reference sequence). Written as DNA, the CDR3 is TGTGCCAGTAGTAGGACAGGGTGGGATGTTGAAGCTTTCTTT. It translates to CASSRTGWDVEAFF.

The J gene is TRBJ2-7, the V gene TRBV9; a weak D match, TRBD2 (5 bases). Trimming cost V 4 bases and J 7 bases, with 15 bases left between them. Germline V gene lookup returns CDR1 SGDLS and CDR2 YYNGEE. The CDR3 extends over 13 amino acids. The CDR3 DNA follows: TGTGCCAGCAGCTGGAAGGGAGACGGTGAGCAGTACTTC. Its translation is CASSWKGDGEQYF. The variable domain in full, completed from reference TRBV9 and TRBJ2-7, reads DSGVTQTPKHLITATGQRVTLRCSPRSGDLSVYWYQQSLDQGLQFLIQYYNGEERAKGNILERFSAQQFPDLHSELNLSSLELGDSALYFCASSWKGDGEQYFGPGTRLTVT.

This chain uses TRBV11-2 with TRBJ2-3; possibly TRBD1 for D (6 bases). The CDR3 sequence is 16 residues long. Germline-derived CDR1 and CDR2 are SGHAT and FQNNGV. Trimming removed 5 bases at V and 0 bases at J, with 15 bases between. The CDR3 DNA is TGTGCCAGCAGCCACCCAGGACAGACTAGCACAGATACGCAGTATTTT. It encodes CASSHPGQTSTDTQYF.

This chain connects TRBV5-4 to TRBJ1-2, with TRBD1 matching 8 bases. Germline V gene sequence: CDR1 SGHNT, CDR2 YYREEE (reference sequence). The CDR3 length is 11 residues. The CDR3 sequence: CAGGTGNGYTF. In DNA, the CDR3 is TGTGCTGGGGGGACAGGAAATGGCTACACCTTC.